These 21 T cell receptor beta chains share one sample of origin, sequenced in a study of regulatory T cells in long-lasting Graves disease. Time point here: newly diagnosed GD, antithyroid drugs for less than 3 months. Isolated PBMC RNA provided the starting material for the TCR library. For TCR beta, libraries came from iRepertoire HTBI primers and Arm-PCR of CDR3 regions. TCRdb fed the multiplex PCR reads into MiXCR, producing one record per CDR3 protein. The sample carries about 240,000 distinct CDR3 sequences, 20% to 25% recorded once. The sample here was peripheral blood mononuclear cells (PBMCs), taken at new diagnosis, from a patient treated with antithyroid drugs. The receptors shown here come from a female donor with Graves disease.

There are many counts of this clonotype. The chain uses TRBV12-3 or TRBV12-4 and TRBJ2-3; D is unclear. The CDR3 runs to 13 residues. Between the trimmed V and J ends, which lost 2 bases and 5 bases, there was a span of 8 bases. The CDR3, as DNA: TGTGCCAGCAGTTTACAAGTGGGAGATACGCAGTATTTT. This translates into CASSLQVGDTQYF.

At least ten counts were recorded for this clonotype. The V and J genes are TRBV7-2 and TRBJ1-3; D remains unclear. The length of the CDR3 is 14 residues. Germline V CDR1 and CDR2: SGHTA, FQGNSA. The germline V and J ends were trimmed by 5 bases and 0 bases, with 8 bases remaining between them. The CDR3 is CASSPTLSGNTIYF. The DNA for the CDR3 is TGTGCCAGCAGCCCCACCCTCTCTGGAAACACCATATATTTT.

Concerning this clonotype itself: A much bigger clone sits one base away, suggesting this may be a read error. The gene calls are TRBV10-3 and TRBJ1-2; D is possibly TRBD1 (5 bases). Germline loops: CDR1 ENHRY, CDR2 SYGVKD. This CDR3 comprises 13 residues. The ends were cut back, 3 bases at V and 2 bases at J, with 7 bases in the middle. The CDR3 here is CAISDGGNYGYTF. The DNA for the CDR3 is TGTGCCATCAGTGATGGGGGAAACTATGGCTACACCTTC.

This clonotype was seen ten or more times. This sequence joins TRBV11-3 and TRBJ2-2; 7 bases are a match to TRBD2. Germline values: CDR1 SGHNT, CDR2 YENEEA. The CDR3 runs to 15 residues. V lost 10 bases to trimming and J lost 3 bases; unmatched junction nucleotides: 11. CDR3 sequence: CATRRGGSDTGELFF. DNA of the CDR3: TGTGCCACCCGCCGGGGCGGGAGCGACACCGGGGAGCTGTTTTTT.

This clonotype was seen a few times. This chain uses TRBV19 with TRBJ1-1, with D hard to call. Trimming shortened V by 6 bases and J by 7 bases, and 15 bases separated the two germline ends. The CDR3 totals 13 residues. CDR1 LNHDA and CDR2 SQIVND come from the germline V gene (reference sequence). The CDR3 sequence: CASRGGPSDEAFF. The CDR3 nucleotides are TGTGCCAGTAGGGGTGGACCTTCCGATGAAGCTTTCTTT.

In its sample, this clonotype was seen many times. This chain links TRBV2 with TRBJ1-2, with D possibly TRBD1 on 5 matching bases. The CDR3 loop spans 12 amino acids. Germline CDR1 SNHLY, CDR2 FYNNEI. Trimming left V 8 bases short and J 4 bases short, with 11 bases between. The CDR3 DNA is TGTGCCAGCCGCAGGGTGCTCTATGGCTACACCTTC. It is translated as CASRRVLYGYTF.

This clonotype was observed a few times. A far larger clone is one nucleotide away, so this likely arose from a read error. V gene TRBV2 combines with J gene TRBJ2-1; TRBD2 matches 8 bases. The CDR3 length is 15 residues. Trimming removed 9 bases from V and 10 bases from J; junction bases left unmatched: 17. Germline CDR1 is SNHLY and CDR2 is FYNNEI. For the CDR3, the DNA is TGTGCCAGTGGGGGTTGGCGGGAGGTCTACTACGAGCAGTTCTTC. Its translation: CASGGWREVYYEQFF.

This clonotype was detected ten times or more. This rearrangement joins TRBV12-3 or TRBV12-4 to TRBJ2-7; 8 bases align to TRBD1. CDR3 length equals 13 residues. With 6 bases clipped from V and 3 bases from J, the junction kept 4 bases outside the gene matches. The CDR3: CASREDRDYEQYF. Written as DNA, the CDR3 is TGTGCCAGCAGGGAGGACAGGGACTACGAGCAGTACTTC.

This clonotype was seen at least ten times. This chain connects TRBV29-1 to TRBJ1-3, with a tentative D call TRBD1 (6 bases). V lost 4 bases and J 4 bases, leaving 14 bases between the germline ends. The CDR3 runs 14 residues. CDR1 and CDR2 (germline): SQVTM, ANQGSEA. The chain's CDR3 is CSVAGQGWGNTIYF. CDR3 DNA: TGCAGCGTTGCGGGTCAGGGGTGGGGAAACACCATATATTTT.

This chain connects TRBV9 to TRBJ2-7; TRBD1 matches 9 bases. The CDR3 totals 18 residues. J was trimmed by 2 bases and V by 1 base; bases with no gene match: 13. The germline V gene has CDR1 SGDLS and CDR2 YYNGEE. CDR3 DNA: TGTGCCAGCAGCGTAAGACCTTCCGGGACAGGGAGACCCTACGAGCAGTACTTC. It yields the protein CASSVRPSGTGRPYEQYF.

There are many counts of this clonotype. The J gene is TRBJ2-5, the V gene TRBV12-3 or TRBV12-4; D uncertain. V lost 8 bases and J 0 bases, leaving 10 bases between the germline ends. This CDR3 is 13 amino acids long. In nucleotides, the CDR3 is TGTGCCAGCCTCGCACAGAACCAAGAGACCCAGTACTTC. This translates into CASLAQNQETQYF.

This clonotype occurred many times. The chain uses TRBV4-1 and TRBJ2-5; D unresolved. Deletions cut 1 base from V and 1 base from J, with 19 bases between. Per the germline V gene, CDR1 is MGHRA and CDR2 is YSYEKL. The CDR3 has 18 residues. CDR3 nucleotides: TGCGCCAGCAGCCAAGGGCTCTCGCGACGAGGCCCCCAAGAGACCCAGTACTTC. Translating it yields CASSQGLSRRGPQETQYF.

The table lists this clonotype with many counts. Written as DNA, the CDR3 is TGCAGCGCTCGACTGACAGGGAGTGACACCATATATTTT. The encoded protein is CSARLTGSDTIYF. This chain connects TRBV29-1 to TRBJ1-3; TRBD1 matches at 7 bases. Per germline, CDR1 SQVTM and CDR2 ANQGSEA. The trim removed 7 bases at V and 8 bases at J, leaving 11 bases unmatched. This CDR3 is built from 13 residues.

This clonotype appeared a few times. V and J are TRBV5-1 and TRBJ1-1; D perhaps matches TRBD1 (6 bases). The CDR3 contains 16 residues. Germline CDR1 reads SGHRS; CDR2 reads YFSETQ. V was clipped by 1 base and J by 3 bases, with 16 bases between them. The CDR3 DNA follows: TGCGCCAGCAGCTTGTCCAGAAGAAGGGGGGACACTGAAGCTTTCTTT. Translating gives CASSLSRRRGDTEAFF.

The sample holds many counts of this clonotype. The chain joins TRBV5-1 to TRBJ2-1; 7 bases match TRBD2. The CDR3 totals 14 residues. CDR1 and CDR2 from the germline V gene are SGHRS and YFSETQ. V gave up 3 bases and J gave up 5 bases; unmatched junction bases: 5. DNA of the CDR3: TGCGCCAGCAGCTGGGGGGGGAGCGACAATGAGCAGTTCTTC. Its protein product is CASSWGGSDNEQFF.

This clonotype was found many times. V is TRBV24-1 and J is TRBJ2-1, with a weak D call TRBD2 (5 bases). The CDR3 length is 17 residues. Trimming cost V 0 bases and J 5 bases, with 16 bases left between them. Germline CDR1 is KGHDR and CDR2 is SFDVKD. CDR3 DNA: TGTGCCACCAGTGATTTGCAAGGCGGGTTCGGGCACAATGAGCAGTTCTTC. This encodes CATSDLQGGFGHNEQFF.

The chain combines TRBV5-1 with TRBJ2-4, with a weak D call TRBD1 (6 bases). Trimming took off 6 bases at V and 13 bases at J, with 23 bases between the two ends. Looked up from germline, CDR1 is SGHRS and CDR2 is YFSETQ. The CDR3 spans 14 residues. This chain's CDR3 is CASTETGNYNEQYF. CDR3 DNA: TGCGCCAGCACAGAGACAGGCAACTACAATGAGCAGTACTTC.

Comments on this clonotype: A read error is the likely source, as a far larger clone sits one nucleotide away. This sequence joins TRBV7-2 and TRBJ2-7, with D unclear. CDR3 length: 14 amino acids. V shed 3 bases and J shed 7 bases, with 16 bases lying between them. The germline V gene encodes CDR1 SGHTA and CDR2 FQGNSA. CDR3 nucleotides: TGTGCCAGCAGCTTCAATCGCGCCTACAATGAGCAGTACTTC. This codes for CASSFNRAYNEQYF.

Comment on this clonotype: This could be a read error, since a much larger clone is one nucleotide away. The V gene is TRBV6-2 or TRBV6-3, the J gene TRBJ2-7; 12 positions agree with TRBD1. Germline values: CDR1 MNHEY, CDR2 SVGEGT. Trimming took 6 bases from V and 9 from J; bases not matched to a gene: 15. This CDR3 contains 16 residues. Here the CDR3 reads CASSTIRDRGRGGQYF. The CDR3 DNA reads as TGTGCCAGCAGCACTATCCGGGACAGGGGGCGAGGCGGGCAGTACTTC.

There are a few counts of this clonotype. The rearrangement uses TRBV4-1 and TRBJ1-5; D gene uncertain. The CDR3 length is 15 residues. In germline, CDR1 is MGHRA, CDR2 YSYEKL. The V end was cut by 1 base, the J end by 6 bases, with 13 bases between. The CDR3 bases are TGCGCCAGCAGCCAAGTCTTGGGGTTGGGTCAGCCCCAGCATTTT. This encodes CASSQVLGLGQPQHF.

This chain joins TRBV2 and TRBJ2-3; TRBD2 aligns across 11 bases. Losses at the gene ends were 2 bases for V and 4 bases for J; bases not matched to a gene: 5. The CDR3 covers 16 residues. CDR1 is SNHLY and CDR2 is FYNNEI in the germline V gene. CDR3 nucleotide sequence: TGTGCCAGCAGTGAATCTCTAGCGGGGGGCGCAGATACGCAGTATTTT. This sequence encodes CASSESLAGGADTQYF.